One and the same sample provided the 29 T cell receptor beta chains below, sequenced in a study of shared clonotypes between healthy human individuals. It was CD45RO-negative cells, positively selected for CCR7, that made up naive CD8 cells, with terminally differentiated effector memory CD45RA+ cells excluded. Assay used: immunoSEQ multiplex PCR; TCRdb lists only in-frame clones, some missing. The repertoire holds hundreds of thousands of clones, approximately 95% seen once, with approximately 0.11% in the top ten. The sequenced sample consisted of naive CD8+ T cells sorted from blood. The origin of the receptors is a woman in her 30s in good health.

The chain is built from TRBV7-8 and TRBJ1-1; TRBD1 matches at 7 bases. In germline, CDR1 is SGHVS, CDR2 FQNEAQ. The CDR3 sequence is 17 residues long. With V trimmed by 5 bases and J by 2 bases, 14 bases remained unmatched. CDR3 in amino acids: CASSLGRTGWQNTEAFF. CDR3 in DNA: TGTGCCAGCAGCCTGGGTCGGACAGGATGGCAAAACACTGAAGCTTTCTTT.

The V gene is TRBV4-1, the J gene TRBJ1-1; 8 bases match TRBD1. The CDR3 covers 15 residues. Germline CDR1 is MGHRA and CDR2 is YSYEKL. The V and J ends lost 0 bases and 4 bases, in that order; junction bases with no gene match: 4. The CDR3 coding sequence is TGCGCCAGCAGCCAAGAGATCACAGGGGGCACTGAAGCTTTCTTT. Translating gives CASSQEITGGTEAFF.

V gene TRBV6-5 combines with J gene TRBJ1-1; D is ambiguous. V was cut by 0 bases and J by 5 bases, with 4 bases left in between. This CDR3 has 12 amino acids. Germline CDR1 and CDR2: MNHEY and SVGAGI. As DNA, the CDR3 is TGTGCCAGCAGTTACTCCAGTACTGAAGCTTTCTTT. Amino acids: CASSYSSTEAFF.

The chain links TRBV4-2 to TRBJ2-7; 9 nucleotides align to TRBD2. CDR3 length equals 15 residues. The ends lost 0 bases at V and 4 bases at J; junction bases unmatched: 4. CDR1 and CDR2 from the germline V gene are LGHNA and YNFKEQ. The CDR3 DNA sequence: TGTGCCAGCAGCCAAGATCCTAGCGGGATGTACGAGCAGTACTTC. Encoded protein: CASSQDPSGMYEQYF.

This clone has just one count. The chain uses TRBV11-2 and TRBJ2-1; 15 bases are shared with TRBD2. Trimming at V came to 1 base and at J to 9 bases, leaving 10 bases not matched to a gene. The germline V gene has CDR1 SGHAT and CDR2 FQNNGV. CDR3 size: 18 residues. CDR3 sequence: CASSLGRTSGRAATEQFF. DNA for the CDR3: TGTGCCAGCAGCTTAGGGAGGACTAGCGGGAGGGCCGCCACTGAGCAGTTCTTC.

The V and J genes are TRBV7-9 and TRBJ1-2; D ambiguous. The germline CDR1 and CDR2 sequences are SEHNR and FQNEAQ (reference sequence). V gave up 6 bases and J gave up 13 bases, with 18 bases separating them. This CDR3 has 12 residues. Here the CDR3 reads CASRLGSAPFTF. The CDR3 DNA sequence: TGTGCCAGCAGGCTGGGGAGTGCTCCTTTCACCTTC.

About this clone itself: Other DNA variants within this sample encode the same CDR3. This rearrangement joins TRBV4-1 to TRBJ1-2; D might be TRBD1 (6 bases). V lost 1 base, J lost 2 bases, and 8 bases lay in between. Germline V gene sequence: CDR1 MGHRA, CDR2 YSYEKL. This CDR3 is 14 amino acids long. The CDR3 region has the DNA TGCGCCAGCAGCCAAGTAGGGGGGAACTATGGCTACACCTTC. Its translation: CASSQVGGNYGYTF.

V is TRBV6-5 and J is TRBJ1-1; weak D call: TRBD1 (5 bases). Germline CDR1 is MNHEY and CDR2 is SVGAGI. This CDR3 contains 15 residues. V was pared by 6 bases and J by 5 bases, with 19 bases between. The CDR3 sequence: CASRSWQGILTEAFF. The CDR3, as DNA: TGTGCCAGCAGATCTTGGCAGGGTATATTGACTGAAGCTTTCTTT.

V is TRBV6-1 and J is TRBJ1-2; D is possibly TRBD1 (5 bases). This CDR3 is 12 amino acids long. The germline V gene has CDR1 MNHNS and CDR2 SASEGT. The V gene lost 8 bases and the J gene lost 8 bases, with 15 bases spanning the gap. The CDR3 bases are TGTGCCAGCGACTCTCGAGGGGACGGCTACACCTTC. Translating it yields CASDSRGDGYTF.

V gene TRBV9 combines with J gene TRBJ2-2; 7 bases line up with TRBD1. The trim removed 4 bases at V and 3 bases at J, leaving 9 bases unmatched. The germline gives CDR1 SGDLS, CDR2 YYNGEE. This CDR3 comprises 16 residues. The CDR3 here is CASSPDRVTYTGELFF. The CDR3, as DNA: TGTGCCAGCAGCCCAGACAGGGTAACGTACACCGGGGAGCTGTTTTTT.

This clone appeared once. The rearrangement joins TRBV18 to TRBJ1-3; TRBD1 agrees at 7 bases. The V gene's germline CDR1 is KGHSH and CDR2 LQKENI. CDR3 length: 16 residues. After removal of 0 bases from V and 0 bases from J, the junction contained 2 bases not matched to a gene. In DNA form, the CDR3 reads TGTGCCAGCTCACCACCCAGGGGGTCCTCTGGAAACACCATATATTTT. This codes for CASSPPRGSSGNTIYF.

V gene TRBV10-1 combines with J gene TRBJ2-7; D uncertain. The CDR3 has 13 residues. Trimming shortened V by 3 bases and J by 6 bases, and 12 bases separated the two germline ends. Germline CDR1 WNHNN, CDR2 SYGVQD (reference sequence). Here the CDR3 DNA reads TGCGCCAGCAGTGATGACACTTCGGCCGAGCAGTACTTC. Residues: CASSDDTSAEQYF.

The chain employs TRBV28 and TRBJ2-3, with D perhaps TRBD1 (6 bases). The CDR3 totals 16 residues. Trimming stripped 5 bases from V and 3 bases from J, with 18 bases between. Germline values: CDR1 MDHEN, CDR2 SYDVKM. CDR3 in DNA: TGTGCCAGCAGTGGGGGCGCGATACAAGAAACAGATACGCAGTATTTT. Translated: CASSGGAIQETDTQYF.

The CDR3, as DNA: TGTGCCAGCAGCTTATACGGCGGCAATGAGCAGTTCTTC. Translated: CASSLYGGNEQFF. The V and J genes are TRBV11-2 and TRBJ2-1; D call uncertain. In germline, CDR1 is SGHAT, CDR2 FQNNGV. The CDR3 has 13 amino acids. Trimming shortened V by 2 bases and J by 6 bases, and 8 bases separated the two germline ends. The variable domain in full, completed from reference TRBV11-2 and TRBJ2-1, reads EAGVAQSPRYKIIEKRQSVAFWCNPISGHATLYWYQQILGQGPKLLIQFQNNGVVDDSQLPKDRFSAERLKGVDSTLKIQPAKLEDSAVYLCASSLYGGNEQFFGPGTRLTVL.

The rearrangement uses TRBV27 and TRBJ2-7; unclear D gene. The V and J ends lost 0 bases and 7 bases respectively, with 10 bases between them. Germline V gene lookup returns CDR1 MNHEY and CDR2 SMNVEV (reference sequence). This CDR3 spans 13 amino acids. In nucleotides, the CDR3 is TGTGCCAGCAGTTTATCCCCCTACGTAGAGCAGTACTTC. Amino acid sequence: CASSLSPYVEQYF.

Concerning this clone itself: The identical CDR3 is also encoded by other nucleotide sequences in the sample. The CDR3 DNA sequence: TGTGCCAGCAGCCCGAGCACTGAAGCTTTCTTT. Residues: CASSPSTEAFF. The chain recombines TRBV7-9 with TRBJ1-1; no clear D. CDR1 is SEHNR, CDR2 FQNEAQ, per germline (reference sequence). The CDR3 is made up of 11 amino acids. Trimming removed 5 bases from V and 4 bases from J, with 5 bases in between.

This clone was counted only a few times. The chain employs TRBV28 and TRBJ1-5; tentative D call: TRBD1 (5 bases). Deletions cut 1 base from V and 7 bases from J, with 8 bases between. The germline CDR1 and CDR2 sequences are MDHEN and SYDVKM. CDR3 length: 13 residues. CDR3 sequence (DNA): TGTGCCAGCAGTTTATTGGGGGAACAGCCCCAGCATTTT. Translating it yields CASSLLGEQPQHF.

V usage is TRBV2 and J usage is TRBJ1-4; no reliable D call. V was pared by 1 base and J by 8 bases, with 14 bases between. The CDR3 covers 15 residues. Germline V gives CDR1 SNHLY, CDR2 FYNNEI. CDR3 loop: CASSEGASSSEKLFF. For the CDR3, the DNA is TGTGCCAGCAGTGAAGGTGCCTCGAGTTCAGAAAAACTGTTTTTT.

This chain links TRBV19 with TRBJ2-1; 12 bases are a match to TRBD2. Germline-derived CDR1 and CDR2 are LNHDA and SQIVND (reference sequence). The V segment lost 4 bases and the J segment 4 bases; nucleotides outside the gene matches: 2. The CDR3 runs to 15 residues. The CDR3 nucleotides are TGTGCCAGTAGTAAAGGGACTAGCGGGTACAATGAGCAGTTCTTC. The encoded protein is CASSKGTSGYNEQFF. Full variable domain (outside the CDR3, taken from reference TRBV19 and TRBJ2-1): DGGITQSPKYLFRKEGQNVTLSCEQNLNHDAMYWYRQDPGQGLRLIYYSQIVNDFQKGDIAEGYSVSREKKESFPLTVTSAQKNPTAFYLCASSKGTSGYNEQFFGPGTRLTVL.

This chain uses TRBV5-4 with TRBJ2-7, with D uncertain. Germline CDR1 SGHNT, CDR2 YYREEE (reference sequence). The germline V and J ends were trimmed by 4 bases and 3 bases, with 17 bases remaining between them. The CDR3 length is 15 residues. The CDR3, as DNA: TGTGCCAGCAGCGTCTCCGCTGCGGCTAGCTACGAGCAGTACTTC. It is translated as CASSVSAAASYEQYF.

The CDR3 spells CASSVAGAGDNEQFF. In DNA form, the CDR3 reads TGTGCCAGCAGTGTCGCTGGGGCAGGGGACAATGAGCAGTTCTTC. This sequence joins TRBV27 and TRBJ2-1, with TRBD1 as a possible D gene (6 bases). Germline V lookup: CDR1 MNHEY, CDR2 SMNVEV (reference sequence). The CDR3 loop spans 15 amino acids. V was shortened by 5 bases and J by 5 bases, with 16 bases between the two germline ends.

This chain uses TRBV27 with TRBJ2-1; D is undetermined. Between the trimmed V and J ends, which lost 5 bases and 3 bases, there was a span of 11 bases. This CDR3 comprises 14 residues. The germline V gene encodes CDR1 MNHEY and CDR2 SMNVEV (reference sequence). The CDR3 bases are TGTGCCAGCAGTCCCTGGACGGACTACAATGAGCAGTTCTTC. It translates to CASSPWTDYNEQFF.

V gene TRBV19 combines with J gene TRBJ2-1; possible D gene TRBD1, 5 bases. The CDR3 consists of 14 residues. Germline-derived CDR1 and CDR2 are LNHDA and SQIVND (reference sequence). The V end was cut by 5 bases, the J end by 14 bases, with 22 bases between. The CDR3 bases are TGTGCCAGTAGTCCCCCCGAGCCCGGAAAAGGGGAGTTCTTC. This encodes CASSPPEPGKGEFF.

CDR3 sequence: CASSLAYYEQYF. CDR3 bases: TGTGCCAGCAGCTTGGCCTACTACGAGCAGTACTTC. The V call is TRBV5-6, the J call TRBJ2-7; D is undetermined. This CDR3 comprises 12 residues. Germline values: CDR1 SGHDT, CDR2 YYEEEE. Deletions cut 0 bases from V and 3 bases from J, with 4 bases between. Using reference TRBV5-6 and TRBJ2-7 for the parts outside the CDR3, the full variable domain is DAGVTQSPTHLIKTRGQQVTLRCSPKSGHDTVSWYQQALGQGPQFIFQYYEEEERQRGNFPDRFSGHQFPNYSSELNVNALLLGDSALYLCASSLAYYEQYFGPGTRLTVT.

The CDR3 region is CASGLAQGFGQNTEAFF. CDR3 DNA sequence: TGTGCTAGTGGTTTGGCACAGGGGTTCGGCCAGAACACTGAAGCTTTCTTT. J is TRBJ1-1 and V is TRBV12-5; 7 bases are shared with TRBD1. Germline V gene data show CDR1 as LGHNT and CDR2 as FRNRAP. The CDR3 loop spans 17 amino acids. V shed 1 base, J shed 1 base, and the junction held 9 bases outside the gene matches. The complete variable domain, with remaining parts taken from reference TRBV12-5 and TRBJ1-1, reads DARVTQTPRHKVTEMGQEVTMRCQPILGHNTVFWYRQTMMQGLELLAYFRNRAPLDDSGMPKDRFSAEMPDATLATLKIQPSEPRDSAVYFCASGLAQGFGQNTEAFFGQGTRLTVV.

The chain has TRBV19 and TRBJ2-5; TRBD1 aligns across 9 bases. The V gene's germline CDR1 is LNHDA and CDR2 SQIVND (reference sequence). This CDR3 region has 14 residues. Trimming took 6 bases from V and 5 from J; bases not matched to a gene: 7. For the CDR3, the DNA is TGTGCCAGTAGCGACACAGGGGGCAGTGAGACCCAGTACTTC. Amino acid sequence: CASSDTGGSETQYF.

V usage is TRBV7-6 and J usage is TRBJ2-1; D call uncertain. Per germline, CDR1 SGHVS and CDR2 FNYEAQ. The V and J ends lost 2 bases and 0 bases respectively, with 5 bases between them. CDR3 length: 14 residues. CDR3 amino acids: CASSLTDSYNEQFF. CDR3 in DNA: TGTGCCAGCAGCTTAACGGACTCCTACAATGAGCAGTTCTTC.

This rearrangement joins TRBV5-6 to TRBJ2-3; D assignment may be TRBD1 or TRBD2 (6 bases each). V dropped 2 bases and J dropped 2 bases, with 12 bases sitting between them. This CDR3 has 15 residues. Germline values: CDR1 SGHDT, CDR2 YYEEEE. The CDR3 loop reads CASSLTGTFTDTQYF. DNA of the CDR3: TGTGCCAGCAGCTTAACAGGGACTTTCACAGATACGCAGTATTTT.

This chain joins TRBV2 and TRBJ2-1; no clear D. The CDR3 sequence is 12 residues long. The V and J ends lost 6 bases and 6 bases respectively, with 9 bases between them. Germline CDR1 reads SNHLY; CDR2 reads FYNNEI. CDR3 DNA: TGTGCCAGCAGAGAGAAACTCAATGAGCAGTTCTTC. It translates to CASREKLNEQFF. The full variable domain, in which reference TRBV2 and TRBJ2-1 provide the parts outside the CDR3, is EPEVTQTPSHQVTQMGQEVILRCVPISNHLYFYWYRQILGQKVEFLVSFYNNEISEKSEIFDDQFSVERPDGSNFTLKIRSTKLEDSAMYFCASREKLNEQFFGPGTRLTVL.